This TCR beta chain was identified during a study of long-term antiretroviral therapy in people with HIV. DNA was extracted from around 0.96-9.9 million thawed cryopreserved PBMC. Investigators performed immunoSEQ version v3.0 at survey level. Repertoires were generated with immunoSEQ multiplex PCR, while TCRdb's copy carries only in-frame clones and drops some. This sample has over 15,000 clones; around 80% occur once, and the top ten carry 4.5%. CDR1 KGHSH and CDR2 LQKENI come from the germline V gene. The CDR3 consists of 15 residues. The V and J ends lost 2 bases and 3 bases respectively, with 14 bases between them.

This chain joins TRBV18 and TRBJ2-7, with D maybe TRBD1 (6 bases). The origin of this receptor is a man aged 18 to 30 with HIV. The starting material was unsorted PBMCs, obtained 0.1 years before starting antiretroviral therapy. The CDR3 DNA is TGTGCCAGCTCACCAGGGCAGGGGAATTACTACGAGCAGTACTTC. It specifies CASSPGQGNYYEQYF.